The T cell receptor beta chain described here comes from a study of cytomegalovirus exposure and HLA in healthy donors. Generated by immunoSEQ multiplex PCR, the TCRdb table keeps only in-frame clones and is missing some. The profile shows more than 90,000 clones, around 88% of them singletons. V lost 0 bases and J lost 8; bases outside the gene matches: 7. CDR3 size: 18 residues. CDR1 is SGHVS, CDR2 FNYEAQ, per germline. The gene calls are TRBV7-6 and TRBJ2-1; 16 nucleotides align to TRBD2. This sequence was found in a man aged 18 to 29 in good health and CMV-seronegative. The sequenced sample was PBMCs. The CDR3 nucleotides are TGTGCCAGCAGCTTAGCGCATTTGGGGACTAGCGGGGGGGATGAGCAGTTCTTC. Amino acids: CASSLAHLGTSGGDEQFF.